The 19 T cell receptor beta chains given below trace back to one sample, sequenced in a study. Tregs were sorted as CD4+CD25+CD127-/low cells. A single record per CDR3 protein comes from TCRdb applying MiXCR to the 5' RACE reads. The sample has around 30,000 distinct CDR3 sequences, roughly 30% seen once. The sample consisted of tumor-infiltrating Tregs sorted from the breast tumor. The receptors stem from a female donor with breast cancer.

Many counts were recorded for this clonotype. V and J are TRBV15 and TRBJ2-3, with TRBD2 matching over 11 bases. V was clipped by 8 bases and J by 4 bases; unmatched bases: 8. The germline V gene encodes CDR1 LNHNV and CDR2 YYDKDF (reference sequence). The length of the CDR3 is 15 residues. As DNA, the CDR3 is TGTGCCACCGGTACTAGCGGGAGTCGAGCAGATACGCAGTATTTT. Protein: CATGTSGSRADTQYF.

This clonotype was found a few times. This chain joins TRBV20-1 and TRBJ1-2; TRBD1 matches at 8 bases. Trimming removed 3 bases from V and 8 bases from J; junction bases left unmatched: 8. CDR1 and CDR2 (germline): DFQATT, SNEGSKA (reference sequence). This CDR3 region has 13 residues. CDR3 in DNA: TGCAGTGCTAGGAAGGACAGGGCGGGCGGCTACACCTTC. Translating gives CSARKDRAGGYTF.

This clonotype has at least ten counts. The chain uses TRBV7-8 and TRBJ1-1; D gene uncertain. The V and J ends lost 1 base and 2 bases respectively, with 8 bases between them. Germline V gives CDR1 SGHVS, CDR2 FQNEAQ. The CDR3 contains 14 residues. The CDR3 nucleotides are TGTGCCAGCAGCTTAGGCGAGGCAAACACTGAAGCTTTCTTT. Translation gives CASSLGEANTEAFF.

This clonotype was counted many times. The chain has TRBV5-1 and TRBJ2-1, with D maybe TRBD1 (6 bases). Trimming removed 0 bases at V and 0 bases at J, with 19 bases between. The CDR3 loop spans 19 amino acids. Germline V gene data show CDR1 as SGHRS and CDR2 as YFSETQ. The CDR3 DNA reads as TGCGCCAGCAGCTTGGCCTGGGACAATCGAAGTAGCTCCTACAATGAGCAGTTCTTC. It is translated as CASSLAWDNRSSSYNEQFF.

This clonotype is medium-sized in the sample. V and J are TRBV29-1 and TRBJ1-1; maybe TRBD1 (6 bases). This CDR3 is built from 15 residues. Germline V lookup: CDR1 SQVTM, CDR2 ANQGSEA. The germline V and J ends were trimmed by 1 base and 0 bases, with 12 bases remaining between them. CDR3 in amino acids: CSVEGSRGLNTEAFF. For the CDR3, the DNA is TGCAGCGTTGAAGGCTCGAGGGGGTTGAACACTGAAGCTTTCTTT.

The V call is TRBV18, the J call TRBJ1-4; D unclear. Trimming removed 4 bases at V and 5 bases at J, with 5 bases between. CDR3 length: 12 amino acids. Germline CDR1 is KGHSH and CDR2 is LQKENI. This CDR3 reads CASSRQNEKLFF. For the CDR3, the DNA is TGTGCCAGCTCACGCCAGAATGAAAAACTGTTTTTT.

The rearrangement joins TRBV6-1 to TRBJ2-7; 8 bases match TRBD1. Looked up from germline, CDR1 is MNHNS and CDR2 is SASEGT. The CDR3 has 15 amino acids. V was pared by 7 bases and J by 0 bases, with 8 bases of the junction left unmatched. DNA of the CDR3: TGTGCCAGCAACCACAGACAGGGGTCCTCCTACGAGCAGTACTTC. Translating gives CASNHRQGSSYEQYF.

The V and J genes are TRBV5-1 and TRBJ2-3; 13 nucleotides agree with TRBD2. This CDR3 contains 18 residues. Germline assignment: CDR1 SGHRS and CDR2 YFSETQ. Unmatched junction bases numbered 6, after V lost 0 bases and J lost 2 bases. DNA of the CDR3: TGCGCCAGCAGCTTGGCCGGACTAGCGGGAGACCACACAGATACGCAGTATTTT. This codes for CASSLAGLAGDHTDTQYF.

A few counts support this clonotype. This rearrangement joins TRBV5-1 to TRBJ1-2, with D possibly TRBD1 on 5 matching bases. Per the germline V gene, CDR1 is SGHRS and CDR2 is YFSETQ. Trimming took 7 bases from V and 2 from J, leaving 12 bases between them. The CDR3 has 13 amino acids. The CDR3 DNA reads TGCGCCAGCCGTTCGGACATCAACTATGGCTACACCTTC. Encoded protein: CASRSDINYGYTF.

The sample holds many counts of this clonotype. This chain uses TRBV25-1 with TRBJ2-1, with D possibly matching TRBD1 (5 bases). V lost 8 bases and J 1 base, leaving 18 bases between the germline ends. The V gene's germline CDR1 is MGHDK and CDR2 SYGVNS. There are 16 residues in the CDR3. In DNA form, the CDR3 reads TGTGCCAGCGAGCGCACAGGCCGTACTTCCTACAATGAGCAGTTCTTC. Translated, it gives CASERTGRTSYNEQFF.

This rearrangement joins TRBV9 to TRBJ1-1; the D gene is possibly TRBD1 (6 bases). The CDR3 spans 15 residues. The V end lost 0 bases, the J end lost 3 bases, and 12 bases lay between the germline ends. Germline CDR1 and CDR2: SGDLS and YYNGEE. This CDR3 is CASSVEAGEDTEAFF. In DNA form, the CDR3 reads TGTGCCAGCAGCGTAGAGGCAGGGGAGGACACTGAAGCTTTCTTT. The variable domain in full, with the rest retrieved from reference TRBV9 and TRBJ1-1, is DSGVTQTPKHLITATGQRVTLRCSPRSGDLSVYWYQQSLDQGLQFLIQYYNGEERAKGNILERFSAQQFPDLHSELNLSSLELGDSALYFCASSVEAGEDTEAFFGQGTRLTVV.

This chain connects TRBV6-5 to TRBJ1-1, with TRBD1 as a possible D gene (6 bases). The germline CDR1 and CDR2 sequences are MNHEY and SVGAGI. Trimming pared 4 bases from V and 4 bases from J, leaving 19 bases between. The CDR3 sequence is 16 residues long. CDR3 nucleotides: TGTGCCAGCAGTTGGGGTATGGGGGGCAAACTCACTGAAGCTTTCTTT. Protein product: CASSWGMGGKLTEAFF.

This clonotype is a singleton in its sample. This chain connects TRBV3-1 to TRBJ2-1; 7 nucleotides align to TRBD2. The V gene end was trimmed by 1 base and the J gene end by 6 bases; junction bases not matched to a gene: 3. The CDR3 is 14 amino acids. The germline V gene has CDR1 LGHDT and CDR2 YNNKEL (reference sequence). The CDR3 here is CASSQGLAPNEQFF. CDR3 coding DNA: TGTGCCAGCAGCCAAGGACTAGCCCCCAATGAGCAGTTCTTC.

This clonotype has just a few counts. This may arise from a read error, as a much more abundant clone is one base away. The V gene is TRBV4-1, the J gene TRBJ1-1; TRBD1 matches at 7 bases. Germline V CDR1 and CDR2: MGHRA, YSYEKL. The CDR3 contains 14 residues. Unmatched junction bases numbered 5, after V lost 6 bases and J lost 1 base. CDR3 protein: CASRSGTANTEAFF. The CDR3 bases are TGCGCCAGCAGGTCCGGGACAGCGAACACTGAAGCTTTCTTT.

This clonotype counts as medium-sized. The chain uses TRBV4-1 and TRBJ1-5; D perhaps matches TRBD1 (6 bases). The V gene's germline CDR1 is MGHRA and CDR2 YSYEKL. This CDR3 has 14 amino acids. Trimming cost V 3 bases and J 5 bases, with 11 bases left between them. CDR3 loop: CASSHRGADQPQHF. The DNA of the CDR3 is TGCGCCAGCAGCCACCGGGGGGCGGATCAGCCCCAGCATTTT.

The V gene is TRBV12-3 or TRBV12-4, the J gene TRBJ1-1; D may be TRBD1 (6 bases). The CDR3 is made up of 11 amino acids. V was shortened by 6 bases and J by 9 bases, with 11 bases between the two germline ends. The CDR3 DNA is TGTGCCAGCAGCCCCGGGGGCCAAGCTTTCTTT. It yields the protein CASSPGGQAFF.

This clonotype is deemed medium-sized. This chain joins TRBV3-1 and TRBJ2-5; TRBD2 matches at 7 bases. The CDR3 loop spans 14 amino acids. From germline, CDR1 is LGHDT and CDR2 YNNKEL (reference sequence). The junction had 6 bases not matched to a gene; V was cut back by 3 bases and J by 5 bases. CDR3 sequence (DNA): TGTGCCAGCAGCCAGACGGGGGGAGGGGAGACCCAGTACTTC. This gives the protein CASSQTGGGETQYF.

Turning to this clonotype: This may be a read error: a much more frequent sequence differs by one nucleotide. The chain joins TRBV24-1 to TRBJ2-1; 11 nucleotides align to TRBD2. This CDR3 comprises 15 residues. Germline V CDR1 and CDR2: KGHDR, SFDVKD. CDR3 coding DNA: TGTGCCACCAGTGACGCCGCTAGCGGGAGGAATGAGCAGCTCTTC. Protein: CATSDAASGRNEQLF.

This clonotype was observed at least ten times. The chain links TRBV20-1 to TRBJ2-7; 16 bases line up with TRBD2. In germline, CDR1 is DFQATT, CDR2 SNEGSKA (reference sequence). The CDR3 contains 18 residues. Trimming took 7 bases from V and 6 from J; bases not matched to a gene: 18. This CDR3 is CSVLVGTSGRAVGAEQYF. The CDR3 DNA follows: TGCAGTGTTCTAGTGGGGACTAGCGGGAGGGCCGTGGGTGCCGAGCAGTACTTC.